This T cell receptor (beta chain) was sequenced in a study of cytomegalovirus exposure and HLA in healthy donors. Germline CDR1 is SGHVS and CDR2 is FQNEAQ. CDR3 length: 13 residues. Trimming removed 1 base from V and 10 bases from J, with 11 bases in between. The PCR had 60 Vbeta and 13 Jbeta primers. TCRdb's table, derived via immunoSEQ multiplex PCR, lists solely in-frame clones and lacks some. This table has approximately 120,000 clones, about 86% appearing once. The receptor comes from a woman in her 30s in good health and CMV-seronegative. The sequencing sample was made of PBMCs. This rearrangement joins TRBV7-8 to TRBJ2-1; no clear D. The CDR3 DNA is TGTGCCAGCAGCTTAGGGTCCTTTGCGGAGCAGTTCTTC. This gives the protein CASSLGSFAEQFF.